The 26 T cell receptor beta chains presented below share a single source sample, sequenced in a study of long-term antiretroviral therapy in people with HIV (dated by TCRdb to between 2021 and 2022). The immunoSEQ hsTCRB v3.0 assay was used at survey level resolution to sequence the TRB variable region. Sourced from immuneACCESS, this table was stored by TCRdb with only in-frame sequences that have V and J called. A share of the clones is absent; for the studies checked, an unresolved V gene accounts for under half, and the remainder has no known explanation. A total of under 30,000 clones appear in this sample, about 88% of them only once. The ten largest account for around 3.6% of the sample. Specimen: unsorted PBMCs, collected 1.9 years after starting antiretroviral therapy. The receptors were gathered from a woman in her 30s with HIV.

The V call is TRBV11-2, the J call TRBJ1-2; D gene uncertain. CDR1 and CDR2 from the germline V gene are SGHAT and FQNNGV. Trimming cost V 0 bases and J 7 bases, with 6 bases left between them. The CDR3 runs 12 residues. This CDR3 is CASSLDGRGYTF. In DNA, the CDR3 is TGTGCCAGCAGCTTAGATGGACGTGGCTACACCTTC.

The chain couples TRBV5-5 to TRBJ1-5, with D perhaps matching TRBD1 (5 bases). The CDR3 is 17 residues long. Germline V gene sequence: CDR1 SGHKS, CDR2 YYEKEE (reference sequence). V was pared by 0 bases and J by 3 bases, with 16 bases between. The CDR3 region is CASSLVGGADINQPQHF. CDR3 DNA: TGTGCCAGCAGCTTGGTGGGCGGGGCGGACATCAATCAGCCCCAGCATTTT.

The rearrangement links TRBV13 to TRBJ1-3; D unresolved. Germline lookup yields CDR1 PRHDT and CDR2 FYEKMQ (reference sequence). V shed 5 bases and J shed 4 bases, with 18 bases lying between them. The CDR3 covers 16 residues. The CDR3 DNA sequence: TGTGCCAGCAGCGGGAACGTGGTGGCGTACGGAAACACCATATATTTT. Protein sequence: CASSGNVVAYGNTIYF.

The chain is built from TRBV2 and TRBJ1-2; D possibly corresponds to TRBD1 (5 bases). Germline CDR1 and CDR2: SNHLY and FYNNEI. The V end was cut by 4 bases, the J end by 7 bases, with 19 bases between. This CDR3 has 15 amino acids. This CDR3 is CASSADRGTSSGYTF. CDR3 in DNA: TGTGCCAGCAGTGCGGATCGGGGGACTAGCAGTGGCTACACCTTC.

The rearrangement joins TRBV6-1 to TRBJ2-4; no clear D. CDR3 length: 16 amino acids. The V end lost 2 bases, the J end lost 0 bases, and 11 bases lay between the germline ends. Germline V CDR1 and CDR2: MNHNS, SASEGT. The DNA of the CDR3 is TGTGCCAGCAGTGAATTTCCGAATCTAGCCAAAAACATTCAGTACTTC. This translates into CASSEFPNLAKNIQYF.

This chain connects TRBV29-1 to TRBJ1-2, with D possibly being TRBD1 (5 bases). The CDR3 runs to 12 residues. Germline values: CDR1 SQVTM, CDR2 ANQGSEA. The germline V and J ends were trimmed by 6 bases and 8 bases, with 16 bases remaining between them. The CDR3 loop reads CSVATGQEGYTF. DNA of the CDR3: TGCAGCGTGGCCACGGGGCAGGAGGGCTACACCTTC.

The chain carries TRBV18 and TRBJ2-2, with D tentatively TRBD2 (6 bases). Germline CDR1 KGHSH, CDR2 LQKENI. V lost 1 base, J lost 3 bases, and 12 bases lay in between. The CDR3 sequence is 16 residues long. The CDR3 DNA is TGTGCCAGCTCACCACAGGGAGGAGGTGACACCGGGGAGCTGTTTTTT. It encodes CASSPQGGGDTGELFF.

The CDR3 is CASSEELGWGVDEKLFF. CDR3 in DNA: TGTGCCAGCAGTGAAGAACTGGGCTGGGGAGTAGATGAAAAACTGTTTTTT. The rearrangement uses TRBV25-1 and TRBJ1-4, with unresolved D. The germline V gene has CDR1 MGHDK and CDR2 SYGVNS. V was pared by 2 bases and J by 6 bases, with 19 bases between. The CDR3 consists of 17 residues.

The chain recombines TRBV5-1 with TRBJ2-1, with D possibly TRBD2 on 7 matching bases. The CDR3 runs to 15 residues. Germline V gene lookup returns CDR1 SGHRS and CDR2 YFSETQ. The germline V and J ends were trimmed by 6 bases and 5 bases, with 18 bases remaining between them. The CDR3, as DNA: TGCGCCAGCACCCCCAGGAGGGGGGGAAACAATGAGCAGTTCTTC. Protein sequence: CASTPRRGGNNEQFF.

This chain connects TRBV6-4 to TRBJ1-1; D remains ambiguous. Germline CDR1 is MRHNA and CDR2 is SNTAGT. CDR3 length equals 14 residues. V lost 0 bases, J lost 11 bases, and 16 bases lay in between. The CDR3, as DNA: TGTGCCAGCAGTGACTCGGACGGGGTCGGGTCGGCTTTCTTT. The encoded protein is CASSDSDGVGSAFF.

The gene calls are TRBV27 and TRBJ1-2, with D unresolved. Germline CDR1 and CDR2: MNHEY and SMNVEV (reference sequence). The CDR3 has 14 amino acids. V was shortened by 0 bases and J by 6 bases, with 11 bases between the two germline ends. The CDR3 here is CASSLSATFNGYTF. The DNA of the CDR3 is TGTGCCAGCAGTTTATCGGCGACCTTCAATGGCTACACCTTC.

V and J are TRBV7-9 and TRBJ2-5; 13 nucleotides agree with TRBD2. Germline assignment: CDR1 SEHNR and CDR2 FQNEAQ (reference sequence). V gave up 3 bases and J gave up 0 bases; unmatched junction bases: 7. There are 18 residues in the CDR3. CDR3 in DNA: TGTGCCAGCAGCTTTGGGGTAACTAGCGGGGGGGACCAAGAGACCCAGTACTTC. Translated, it gives CASSFGVTSGGDQETQYF.

The chain has TRBV6-1 and TRBJ2-1; D perhaps matches TRBD1 (5 bases). The V gene lost 6 bases and the J gene lost 5 bases, with 17 bases spanning the gap. CDR1 and CDR2 from the germline V gene are MNHNS and SASEGT. This CDR3 is built from 15 residues. CDR3 in amino acids: CASRGGGDSHNEQFF. The CDR3 DNA sequence: TGTGCCAGCAGGGGCGGTGGAGACAGCCACAATGAGCAGTTCTTC.

The chain carries TRBV4-2 and TRBJ2-2, with 8 bases matching TRBD2. The trim removed 2 bases at V and 1 base at J, leaving 6 bases unmatched. The CDR3 is made up of 17 amino acids. The germline V gene has CDR1 LGHNA and CDR2 YNFKEQ. The CDR3 DNA reads TGTGCCAGCAGCCAAACCCCCCTAGCGGGGAACACCGGGGAGCTGTTTTTT. Protein product: CASSQTPLAGNTGELFF.

The V and J genes are TRBV6-1 and TRBJ2-3, with 16 bases that match TRBD2. Germline V gives CDR1 MNHNS, CDR2 SASEGT. This CDR3 comprises 17 residues. V lost 6 bases to trimming and J lost 5 bases; unmatched junction nucleotides: 8. The CDR3 DNA sequence: TGTGCCAGCAGCGAACGGGGACTAGCGGGGGGGGTAGATACGCAGTATTTT. Its translation: CASSERGLAGGVDTQYF.

The chain couples TRBV7-2 to TRBJ2-3; 8 bases line up with TRBD2. The germline V gene has CDR1 SGHTA and CDR2 FQGNSA. The length of the CDR3 is 17 residues. V gave up 1 base and J gave up 4 bases; unmatched junction bases: 10. The DNA of the CDR3 is TGTGCCAGCAGCTTAGGGACCGGGACTAGTAGTGCAGATACGCAGTATTTT. Encoded protein: CASSLGTGTSSADTQYF.

The chain employs TRBV5-4 and TRBJ1-5, with D possibly being TRBD1 (6 bases). Germline V lookup: CDR1 SGHNT, CDR2 YYREEE (reference sequence). V dropped 5 bases and J dropped 4 bases, with 16 bases sitting between them. This CDR3 is 15 amino acids long. The CDR3 reads CASSYTGFWNQPQHF. The CDR3 bases are TGTGCCAGCAGTTATACAGGGTTTTGGAATCAGCCCCAGCATTTT. Full variable domain (rest looked up from reference TRBV5-4 and TRBJ1-5): ETGVTQSPTHLIKTRGQQVTLRCSSQSGHNTVSWYQQALGQGPQFIFQYYREEENGRGNFPPRFSGLQFPNYSSELNVNALELDDSALYLCASSYTGFWNQPQHFGDGTRLSIL.

This clone came up once. The chain carries TRBV11-2 and TRBJ1-4; TRBD1 is a possible D gene (5 bases). V dropped 1 base and J dropped 7 bases, with 10 bases sitting between them. Germline CDR1 is SGHAT and CDR2 is FQNNGV. The CDR3 runs to 14 residues. The CDR3 loop is CASSLVGASEKLFF. As DNA, the CDR3 is TGTGCCAGCAGCTTAGTCGGGGCAAGTGAAAAACTGTTTTTT.

The chain employs TRBV5-1 and TRBJ1-1; maybe TRBD1 (6 bases). CDR1 is SGHRS, CDR2 YFSETQ, per germline. Trimming shortened V by 5 bases and J by 1 base, and 12 bases separated the two germline ends. The CDR3 consists of 14 residues. As DNA, the CDR3 is TGCGCCAGCAGAATCGGACAGACGAACACTGAAGCTTTCTTT. Translating gives CASRIGQTNTEAFF.

This chain links TRBV7-2 with TRBJ1-5, with 7 bases aligning to TRBD1. Trimming at V came to 3 bases and at J to 3 bases, leaving 2 bases not matched to a gene. The CDR3 contains 14 residues. Germline V CDR1 and CDR2: SGHTA, FQGNSA. DNA of the CDR3: TGTGCCAGCAGCTTGACAGGGCTCAATCAGCCCCAGCATTTT. As protein: CASSLTGLNQPQHF.

This rearrangement joins TRBV28 to TRBJ1-4; no clear D. The germline V gene encodes CDR1 MDHEN and CDR2 SYDVKM. Trimming removed 6 bases from V and 3 bases from J, with 14 bases in between. The CDR3 runs 15 residues. The CDR3 sequence is CASRSSPAANEKLFF. In DNA form, the CDR3 reads TGTGCCAGCAGGTCCAGTCCCGCGGCTAATGAAAAACTGTTTTTT. The full variable domain, rest sourced from reference TRBV28 and TRBJ1-4, is DVKVTQSSRYLVKRTGEKVFLECVQDMDHENMFWYRQDPGLGLRLIYFSYDVKMKEKGDIPEGYSVSREKKERFSLILESASTNQTSMYLCASRSSPAANEKLFFGSGTQLSVL.

The gene calls are TRBV27 and TRBJ1-1; no reliable D call. This CDR3 has 11 amino acids. CDR1 and CDR2 (germline): MNHEY, SMNVEV (reference sequence). V lost 8 bases to trimming and J lost 1 base, with 5 bases between them. This CDR3 reads CASARNTEAFF. CDR3 DNA: TGTGCCAGCGCCCGGAACACTGAAGCTTTCTTT.

Only a few counts were recorded for this clone. The DNA for the CDR3 is TGCGCCAGCAGGCCGCAGACTAGCGCGGAGACCCAGTACTTC. It specifies CASRPQTSAETQYF. The gene calls are TRBV5-1 and TRBJ2-5; 8 bases match TRBD2. This CDR3 spans 14 amino acids. The junction had 8 bases not matched to a gene; V was cut back by 5 bases and J by 5 bases. Germline CDR1 reads SGHRS; CDR2 reads YFSETQ.

The chain uses TRBV30 and TRBJ1-2; D not resolved. Per germline, CDR1 GTSNPN and CDR2 SVGIG (reference sequence). The CDR3 sequence is 14 residues long. Trimming removed 5 bases at V and 7 bases at J, with 20 bases between. CDR3 protein: CAWDLSRTLSGYTF. In DNA form, the CDR3 reads TGTGCCTGGGATTTATCCCGGACTCTAAGTGGCTACACCTTC.

This clone was observed a handful of times. The rearrangement links TRBV5-1 to TRBJ1-2, with D possibly being TRBD1 (6 bases). This CDR3 has 13 residues. With 0 bases removed from V and 5 bases from J, the gap between germline ends came to 8 bases. Looked up from germline, CDR1 is SGHRS and CDR2 is YFSETQ. The CDR3 nucleotides are TGCGCCAGCAGCTTGGAGGGGGAATATGGCTACACCTTC. Translation: CASSLEGEYGYTF.

This clone came up once. The chain joins TRBV4-2 to TRBJ2-3; D not certain. The CDR3 is 16 amino acids. CDR1 and CDR2 (germline): LGHNA, YNFKEQ. The V end was cut by 0 bases, the J end by 0 bases, with 10 bases between. This chain's CDR3 is CASSQDGRSSTDTQYF. In DNA, the CDR3 is TGTGCCAGCAGCCAAGATGGGCGGTCCAGCACAGATACGCAGTATTTT.